Here is one TCR beta chain with its context. What it recognizes is unknown. Assay: immunoSEQ multiplex PCR; the TCRdb copy retains only in-frame clones and omits some. The table shows about 25,000 clones, with 80% occurring only once. This specimen belongs to a study of PD-1 blockade in classical Hodgkin lymphoma. Study at large: A 3 mg/kg intravenous dose of nivolumab was received by patients every 2 weeks. General study points: Repertoire difference causes, possibly disease activity or prior therapy, remain undefined. Among the patients, those starting nivolumab under 1 year after ASCT were excluded. For complete responders, baseline diversity was comparable to that of newly diagnosed patients.

All patients experienced relapse after autologous stem cell transplantation, and brentuximab vedotin exposure was variable. The germline V gene encodes CDR1 SQVTM and CDR2 ANQGSEA. V lost 0 bases and J lost 0, with 8 bases in between. This CDR3 is built from 14 residues. This TCR derives from a human donor with classical Hodgkin lymphoma. V is TRBV29-1 and J is TRBJ1-1, with D unclear. Source: peripheral blood mononuclear cells (PBMCs), taken at baseline. CDR3 DNA: TGCAGCGTTGAAGATCTGGTCGTGAACACTGAAGCTTTCTTT. Its translation is CSVEDLVVNTEAFF.